This T cell receptor beta chain came from a study of blood T cell repertoires in COVID-19 (dated by TCRdb to 2019 to 2021). Looking at the study overall: Collaborator samples came from the United States, Italy and Spain and covered acute and convalescent phases of COVID-19. The prospective study material was composed of cDNA or gDNA derived from T cells, B-cell-depleted T cells, or PBMCs. Deeply sampled blood TCRbeta repertoires from subjects exposed to, actively infected with, or recovered from COVID-19 were included in the dataset. The repertoires were made available in a free public database intended to serve as a resource for research on the immune response to SARS-CoV-2. The samples were drawn from the first 160 participants of the ongoing ImmuneRACE study and from 1,254 subjects provided by 6 global collaborators. A de-identified subject ID, COVID-19 status, age in years and sex were almost always included in the sample metadata. HLA class I and class II types, where available, came from metadata supplied by the sample provider rather than from assay-based typing.

Whole blood was collected in K2EDTA tubes by collaborating institutions according to the institutions' own protocols. Collaborator samples were shipped for TCRbeta analysis as frozen whole blood, isolated PBMCs, or DNA extracted from either sample type. Broad study findings and their caveats: The quantity of clinical and demographic metadata differed by source and by participant and was supplied without curation.

The immunoSEQ Assay, a bias-controlled multiplex PCR, was used to amplify TCRbeta CDR3 regions from genomic DNA. The original pipeline was this. The number of nucleated cells in each sample was estimated from the amplification of reference gene primers within the assay. To quantify the absolute abundance of each unique TCRbeta CDR3 rearrangement, sequence reads were collapsed and filtered. For each sample, productive Simpson clonality was calculated as the square root of Simpson's diversity index across productive rearrangements. TCRdb holds this immuneACCESS table with in-frame rearrangements only. Some clones are missing; in checked studies, unresolved V genes explain under half, and the rest has no known cause. The V and J calls and clone size were taken over from that table, and D and trimming were inferred from the DNA. This sample holds roughly 200,000 clones; 80% to 85% were observed only once. The ten most abundant clones make up about 20% of the sample.

V was cut back by 2 bases and J by 6 bases, leaving a gap of 7 bases between them. The CDR3 holds 11 amino acids from the cysteine to the phenylalanine. Only the CDR3 portion is preserved as DNA: 33 bases, with reading frame beginning at the first base. For CDR1 and CDR2, the germline V gene lists SQVTM and ANQGSEA. In regard to this clone: It has no known antigen specificity. Base qualities are not provided; no much larger clone lies one nucleotide away.

This clonotype was obtained from a human donor in a cohort sampled during active COVID-19. The sequence joins TRBV29-1 to TRBJ1-2; no confident D gene assignment can be made. The material sequenced was peripheral blood. The CDR3 has the sequence CSVEHQNGYTF. The DNA is TGCAGCGTTGAACATCAGAATGGCTACACCTTC. Extended through the reference TRBV29-1 and TRBJ1-2 proteins, this CDR3 yields the full variable domain: SAVISQKPSRDICQRGTSLTIQCQVDSQVTMMFWYRQQPGQSLTLIATANQGSEATYESGFVIDKFPISRPNLTFSTLTVSNMSPEDSSIYLCSVEHQNGYTFGSGTRLTVV.